Sequencing of this T cell receptor (beta chain) was carried out in a study of CD8 T cells in Susac syndrome. Study-level background: Among the Susac syndrome patients who underwent sequencing, about 6 had clinically active disease, while 8 or 9 of them were in remission.

The CDR3 length is 12 residues. V lost 3 bases and J 4 bases, leaving 8 bases between the germline ends. Germline CDR1 reads DFQATT; CDR2 reads SNEGSKA (reference sequence). For this clonotype: Its cognate antigen is unknown.

The authors sequenced TCR beta from blood CD8+ and CD4+ T cells. Negative isolation yielded CD8+ and CD4+ T cells; FACS enriched TEMRA cells. Overall study results and limits: The authors acknowledged that the study's TCR sequencing and HLA analysis involved relatively few individuals.

An amount of RNA that ranged from about 0.45 to 1 ug was reverse transcribed with random hexamers. TCRdb re-called the immunoSEQ multiplex PCR reads through MiXCR, storing one row per CDR3 protein. The sample carries roughly 75,000 distinct CDR3 sequences, roughly 93% recorded once. The receptor comes from a human donor with Susac syndrome. The chain joins TRBV20-1 to TRBJ2-3; D gene ambiguous. The sequencing sample was made of CD4+ T cells from PBMCs. This CDR3 reads CSARVMADTQYF. CDR3 in DNA: TGCAGTGCTAGGGTTATGGCAGATACGCAGTATTTT.